The TCR beta chain under discussion was sequenced for a study of T cell clusters in autoimmune cytopenias. Details on this clonotype: Its antigen is unidentified.

Multiplex touch-down PCR amplified TRB using TRB-A and TRB-B pools in one tube. TCRdb reprocessed the multiplex PCR reads; each CDR3 protein has one entry and no DNA is given. Its clone listing holds around 9,500 distinct CDR3 sequences. The CDR3 has 15 amino acids. Germline V gene sequence: CDR1 MDHEN, CDR2 SYDVKM. Each sample's input was approximately 270 ng genomic DNA, some 38,000 genome equivalents. Study outcomes and limitations: No experiment has yet validated the function of the T cell clusters defined in silico. The cluster-lack signature was not seen for secondary cytopenia versus chronic lymphocytic leukemia. Primary autoimmune cytopenia patients seemingly lacked the physiological T cell clusters found in healthy donors. TRB repertoire shifts in secondary cytopenia and chronic lymphocytic leukemia mostly reflected lymphoma, not autoimmunity.

The sequencing sample was made of peripheral blood. The sequence came from a human donor with an autoimmune cytopenia or autoimmune hepatitis (not recorded which). The rearrangement joins TRBV28 to TRBJ2-2; TCRdb's D call, TRBD2, is unchecked because there is no DNA. This CDR3 reads CASSLAGEATGELFF. The whole variable domain, filled in from reference TRBV28 and TRBJ2-2, reads DVKVTQSSRYLVKRTGEKVFLECVQDMDHENMFWYRQDPGLGLRLIYFSYDVKMKEKGDIPEGYSVSREKKERFSLILESASTNQTSMYLCASSLAGEATGELFFGEGSRLTVL.